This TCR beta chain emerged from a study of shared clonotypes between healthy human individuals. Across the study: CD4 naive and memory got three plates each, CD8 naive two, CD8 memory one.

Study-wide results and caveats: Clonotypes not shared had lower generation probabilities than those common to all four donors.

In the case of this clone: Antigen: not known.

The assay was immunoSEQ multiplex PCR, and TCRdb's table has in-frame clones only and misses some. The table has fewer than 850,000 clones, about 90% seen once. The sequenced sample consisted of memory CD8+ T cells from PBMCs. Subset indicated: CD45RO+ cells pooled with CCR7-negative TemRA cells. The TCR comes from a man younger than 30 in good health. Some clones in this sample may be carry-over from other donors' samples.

The CDR3 loop is CASSPPGTSALYEQYF. In DNA, the CDR3 is TGTGCCAGTAGTCCCCCCGGGACTAGCGCTCTTTACGAGCAGTACTTC. The chain carries TRBV19 and TRBJ2-7; 10 nucleotides line up with TRBD2. V gave up 5 bases and J gave up 4 bases; unmatched junction bases: 11. CDR1 and CDR2 from the germline V gene are LNHDA and SQIVND (reference sequence). This CDR3 has 16 amino acids. Using reference TRBV19 and TRBJ2-7 for the parts outside the CDR3, the full variable domain is DGGITQSPKYLFRKEGQNVTLSCEQNLNHDAMYWYRQDPGQGLRLIYYSQIVNDFQKGDIAEGYSVSREKKESFPLTVTSAQKNPTAFYLCASSPPGTSALYEQYFGPGTRLTVT.